Listed here are 23 T cell receptor beta chains from one sample, sequenced in a study of early T cells in non-severe SARS-CoV-2 infection. TCRdb used MiXCR to reprocess the 5' RACE reads, holding one entry per CDR3 protein. The sample holds tens of thousands of distinct CDR3 sequences; 12% are singletons and the top ten take around 5.8%. Sequenced input: whole blood. These receptors all stem from an adult who was a healthcare worker with PCR-confirmed SARS-CoV-2 infection or an uninfected control (not recorded which).

V usage is TRBV4-3 and J usage is TRBJ1-6, with D uncertain. The V gene lost 0 bases and the J gene lost 10 bases, with 7 bases spanning the gap. The germline CDR1 and CDR2 sequences are LGHNA and YSLEER. The CDR3 length is 13 residues. CDR3 region: CASSQDMKSPLHF. The CDR3 coding sequence is TGCGCCAGCAGCCAAGATATGAAATCACCCCTCCACTTT.

This rearrangement joins TRBV29-1 to TRBJ2-3; TRBD1 matches 7 bases. The CDR3 loop spans 15 amino acids. Unmatched junction bases numbered 6, after V lost 1 base and J lost 2 bases. Germline CDR1 reads SQVTM; CDR2 reads ANQGSEA. CDR3 nucleotides: TGCAGCGTTGAAGGGGACAGCGCACTCACAGATACGCAGTATTTT. This translates into CSVEGDSALTDTQYF.

This clonotype was counted only a few times. This sequence joins TRBV29-1 and TRBJ1-4, with D unclear. Trimming took 0 bases from V and 8 from J, leaving 1 base between them. Germline V gene sequence: CDR1 SQVTM, CDR2 ANQGSEA. This CDR3 spans 10 amino acids. CDR3 in DNA: TGCAGCGTTGAAGAGGAAAAACTGTTTTTT. Encoded protein: CSVEEEKLFF.

V gene TRBV18 combines with J gene TRBJ2-1; 12 bases map to TRBD2. In germline, CDR1 is KGHSH, CDR2 LQKENI. The V gene end was trimmed by 5 bases and the J gene end by 7 bases; junction bases not matched to a gene: 9. This CDR3 region has 16 residues. The chain's CDR3 is CASSSPTSGSWNEQFF. The CDR3 DNA is TGTGCCAGCTCATCCCCGACTAGCGGGAGTTGGAATGAGCAGTTCTTC.

The CDR3 sequence: CASSQDGVSNQPQHF. DNA of the CDR3: TGCGCCAGCAGCCAAGATGGAGTTAGCAATCAGCCCCAGCATTTT. The chain has TRBV4-1 and TRBJ1-5; D uncertain. V lost 0 bases and J lost 0, with 6 bases in between. The CDR3 consists of 15 residues. CDR1 and CDR2 (germline): MGHRA, YSYEKL.

This clonotype was picked up many times. The rearrangement uses TRBV7-2 and TRBJ2-7; D unresolved. Between the trimmed V and J ends, which lost 4 bases and 6 bases, there was a span of 13 bases. CDR1 and CDR2 from the germline V gene are SGHTA and FQGNSA. The CDR3 covers 13 residues. DNA of the CDR3: TGTGCCAGCAGCTCTACGGACGGGTCCGAGCAGTACTTC. Protein product: CASSSTDGSEQYF.

The V call is TRBV29-1, the J call TRBJ2-3, with 8 bases identical to TRBD2. CDR1 SQVTM and CDR2 ANQGSEA come from the germline V gene. V shed 4 bases and J 3 bases; nucleotides not matched to a gene: 6. The CDR3 has 14 residues. In DNA form, the CDR3 reads TGCAGCGTTGCCCCGACTAGCGTTACAGATACGCAGTATTTT. Protein: CSVAPTSVTDTQYF.

This clonotype was detected a few times. The rearrangement uses TRBV3-1 and TRBJ2-5, with D perhaps matching TRBD1 (6 bases). CDR3 length: 15 amino acids. Germline CDR1 LGHDT, CDR2 YNNKEL (reference sequence). Trimming took 4 bases from V and 5 from J, leaving 17 bases between them. CDR3 nucleotide sequence: TGTGCCAGCAGCCCCGACAGGTCGATGGGGGAGACCCAGTACTTC. The encoded protein is CASSPDRSMGETQYF.

This clonotype was recorded many times. The chain combines TRBV20-1 with TRBJ1-1; 10 bases fit TRBD1. The CDR3 length is 11 residues. Germline loops: CDR1 DFQATT, CDR2 SNEGSKA (reference sequence). In nucleotides, the CDR3 is TGCATGGGACAGGGGAGTACTGAAGCTTTCTTT. Residues: CMGQGSTEAFF.

This clonotype was picked up many times. In DNA, the CDR3 is TGTGCCAGCTGCAGGGGGTTCGAGGAGACCCAGTACTTC. As protein: CASCRGFEETQYF. This chain connects TRBV18 to TRBJ2-5; 7 bases fit TRBD1. This CDR3 has 13 residues. V gave up 7 bases and J gave up 5 bases; unmatched junction bases: 7. CDR1 is KGHSH, CDR2 LQKENI, per germline.

This clonotype appeared a few times. J is TRBJ2-2 and V is TRBV7-2; TRBD2 is a possible D gene (5 bases). Germline CDR1 and CDR2: SGHTA and FQGNSA. Trimming shortened V by 3 bases and J by 6 bases, and 11 bases separated the two germline ends. CDR3 size: 14 residues. The DNA for the CDR3 is TGTGCCAGCAGCTTCGGCAGGCGGGCCGGGGAGCTGTTTTTT. Translated, it gives CASSFGRRAGELFF.

The chain joins TRBV7-9 to TRBJ2-1; possibly TRBD2 for D (6 bases). This CDR3 contains 15 residues. The V gene's germline CDR1 is SEHNR and CDR2 FQNEAQ (reference sequence). Trimming removed 3 bases from V and 4 bases from J, with 13 bases in between. The CDR3 sequence: CASSFLVADYNEQFF. CDR3 coding DNA: TGTGCCAGCAGCTTTTTGGTAGCGGATTACAATGAGCAGTTCTTC.

This clonotype turned up a few times. This chain connects TRBV2 to TRBJ2-1; 9 bases agree with TRBD2. CDR3 length: 16 amino acids. Germline loops: CDR1 SNHLY, CDR2 FYNNEI. V lost 1 base and J lost 4; bases outside the gene matches: 5. This chain's CDR3 is CASSEVYSGGYNEQFF. The CDR3 DNA is TGTGCCAGCAGTGAAGTATATAGCGGGGGATACAATGAGCAGTTCTTC. The variable domain in full, completed from reference TRBV2 and TRBJ2-1, reads EPEVTQTPSHQVTQMGQEVILRCVPISNHLYFYWYRQILGQKVEFLVSFYNNEISEKSEIFDDQFSVERPDGSNFTLKIRSTKLEDSAMYFCASSEVYSGGYNEQFFGPGTRLTVL.

This clonotype was picked up many times. The gene calls are TRBV20-1 and TRBJ2-2; the match to TRBD1 covers 9 bases. V was pared by 5 bases and J by 1 base, with 2 bases of the junction left unmatched. The CDR3 loop spans 14 amino acids. Germline CDR1 reads DFQATT; CDR2 reads SNEGSKA (reference sequence). CDR3: CSAGTGKNTGELFF. The CDR3 coding sequence is TGCAGTGCTGGGACAGGGAAGAACACCGGGGAGCTGTTTTTT.

There are a few counts of this clonotype. The CDR3 nucleotides are TGCAGCGTCAAAAGGAGGGCAGGGGGCTACGAGCAGTACTTC. It is translated as CSVKRRAGGYEQYF. V is TRBV29-1 and J is TRBJ2-7, with D tentatively TRBD1 (7 bases). The CDR3 has 14 residues. Deletions cut 6 bases from V and 3 bases from J, with 18 bases between. Germline CDR1 is SQVTM and CDR2 is ANQGSEA.

This clonotype was detected ten times or more. The chain carries TRBV12-3 or TRBV12-4 and TRBJ2-3; TRBD1 agrees at 9 bases. The V and J ends lost 6 bases and 4 bases, in that order; junction bases with no gene match: 8. The CDR3 has 15 amino acids. CDR3 in amino acids: CASSLPQGAADTQYF. CDR3 in DNA: TGTGCCAGCAGCCTGCCACAGGGGGCCGCAGATACGCAGTATTTT.

This clonotype has only a few counts. The CDR3 nucleotides read TGTGCCAGCAGTCCGGGAGGGGCAGGGTACTATGGCTACACCTTC. It translates to CASSPGGAGYYGYTF. The gene calls are TRBV12-3 or TRBV12-4 and TRBJ1-2, with D perhaps TRBD1 (5 bases). The length of the CDR3 is 15 residues. Between the trimmed V and J ends, which lost 5 bases and 3 bases, there was a span of 16 bases.

In regard to this clonotype: One base away lies a much larger clone, so this may be a sequencing read error. The rearrangement links TRBV30 to TRBJ2-1, with a tentative D call TRBD2 (5 bases). The V end lost 3 bases, the J end lost 7 bases, and 19 bases lay between the germline ends. Germline V CDR1 and CDR2: GTSNPN, SVGIG (reference sequence). The CDR3 is made up of 15 amino acids. CDR3 in DNA: TGTGCCTGGAGCCTAGGGCGGCCCAGAGGGAATGAGCAGTTCTTC. It specifies CAWSLGRPRGNEQFF. The variable domain in full, with the rest retrieved from reference TRBV30 and TRBJ2-1, is SQTIHQWPATLVQPVGSPLSLECTVEGTSNPNLYWYRQAAGRGLQLLFYSVGIGQISSEVPQNLSASRPQDRQFILSSKKLLLSDSGFYLCAWSLGRPRGNEQFFGPGTRLTVL.

This clonotype was counted many times. The chain employs TRBV19 and TRBJ2-1, with D unclear. This CDR3 has 14 residues. The germline V and J ends were trimmed by 5 bases and 3 bases, with 11 bases remaining between them. Germline V lookup: CDR1 LNHDA, CDR2 SQIVND (reference sequence). CDR3 region: CASSSLVVYNEQFF. In DNA, the CDR3 is TGTGCCAGTAGTTCTCTCGTGGTCTACAATGAGCAGTTCTTC.

Ten or more counts support this clonotype. The genes are TRBV4-2 and TRBJ2-2; the D gene is possibly TRBD1 (6 bases). Germline CDR1 reads LGHNA; CDR2 reads YNFKEQ. The ends were cut back, 3 bases at V and 5 bases at J, with 10 bases in the middle. The CDR3 contains 14 residues. The CDR3 loop reads CASSHPGETGELFF. The CDR3 nucleotides read TGTGCCAGCAGCCATCCAGGGGAGACCGGGGAGCTGTTTTTT.

The table lists this clonotype with a few counts. This chain connects TRBV9 to TRBJ1-1; 7 positions agree with TRBD1. In germline, CDR1 is SGDLS, CDR2 YYNGEE. The CDR3 extends over 15 amino acids. The ends lost 4 bases at V and 1 base at J; junction bases unmatched: 7. The CDR3 DNA sequence: TGTGCCAGCAGCCCGGGACAGATACCGAACACTGAAGCTTTCTTT. This gives the protein CASSPGQIPNTEAFF.

This clonotype was detected many times. The chain links TRBV6-4 to TRBJ2-3, with D possibly TRBD2 on 6 matching bases. CDR3 length equals 14 residues. Germline-derived CDR1 and CDR2 are MRHNA and SNTAGT. The V end was cut by 6 bases, the J end by 0 bases, with 10 bases between. CDR3 loop: CASSPGTSTDTQYF. The DNA for the CDR3 is TGTGCCAGCAGCCCCGGGACTAGCACAGATACGCAGTATTTT.

This clonotype has just a few counts. This rearrangement joins TRBV27 to TRBJ2-3; D not resolved. The V end was cut by 8 bases, the J end by 7 bases, with 22 bases between. This CDR3 is built from 15 residues. Germline CDR1 MNHEY, CDR2 SMNVEV (reference sequence). DNA of the CDR3: TGTGCCAGCTGGAGCCCAAGTGGGTTGCGTCATACGCAGTATTTT. This codes for CASWSPSGLRHTQYF.